The clone carrying this TCR beta chain was recorded a few times. The target antigen is unknown. Each CDR3 protein gets one entry after TCRdb re-called the reads with MiXCR. Of a few hundred thousand distinct CDR3 sequences in the sample, 25% to 35% are singletons; the top ten hold around a sixth. This sample is part of a study of T cell repertoires in cytomegalovirus infection. This TCR was recovered from a human donor in good health (CMV status not recorded). Some clones in this sample may be carry-over from other donors' samples. This material consisted of cultured PBMCs, taken from culture after CMV antigen stimulation.

CDR3 sequence reads: CSASHTLRFGYTF. The CDR3 DNA reads as TGCAGTGCTAGCCACACCCTGCGATTTGGCTACACCTTC. V and J are TRBV20-1 and TRBJ1-2; D remains ambiguous. Germline V lookup: CDR1 DFQATT, CDR2 SNEGSKA (reference sequence). V gave up 3 bases and J gave up 7 bases, with 15 bases separating them. The CDR3 runs 13 residues.